These T cell receptor beta chains were read from a single sample in a study of regulatory T cells in long-lasting Graves disease. TCRdb re-called the multiplex PCR reads with MiXCR, one entry per CDR3 protein. The sample contains 530,000 or so distinct CDR3 sequences, 15% to 20% of which appear only once. This sample was also put to use in a study of T cells in Graves' hyperthyroidism and ophthalmopathy.

The specimen comprised peripheral blood mononuclear cells (PBMCs), sampled at new diagnosis, from a patient treated with antithyroid drugs. Receptor source: a man between 18 and 29 years old with Graves disease. The CDR3 runs from the conserved cysteine through the conserved F or W.

j_call v_call cdr3_aa
TRBJ2-7 TRBV30 CARSVFGQSKYF
TRBJ2-1 TRBV3-1 CASSRQGGQFF
TRBJ1-2 TRBV11-2 CASSDTGGGGHGYTF
TRBJ1-2 TRBV6-2/TRBV6-3 CASSDSFSRAIYGYTF
TRBJ2-4 TRBV28 CASRTGGKAYF
TRBJ2-5 TRBV20-1 CSASPAKNQETQYF
TRBJ1-3 TRBV28 CASSIDITSGNTIYF
TRBJ1-2 TRBV6-1 CASRPQGQGVLGYTF
TRBJ2-1 TRBV20-1 CSARSGTSAYNEQFF
TRBJ2-3 TRBV2 CASRISGGGTDTQYF
TRBJ1-5 TRBV2 CASIQGRGSNQPQHF
TRBJ1-6 TRBV3-1 CASSLRDTNNSPLHF
TRBJ2-5 TRBV20-1 CSAYDPGLEETQYF
TRBJ1-1 TRBV29-1 CSVLFQDRRNTEAFF
TRBJ2-3 TRBV27 CASSFSGGVSTDTQYF
TRBJ2-1 TRBV6-2/TRBV6-3 CASSGLLAGGYNEQFF
TRBJ1-6 TRBV5-1 CASSHIWGGNSPLHF
TRBJ2-3 TRBV10-2 CASLTETSTDTQYF
TRBJ2-1 TRBV20-1 CSARDMEGLGWVF